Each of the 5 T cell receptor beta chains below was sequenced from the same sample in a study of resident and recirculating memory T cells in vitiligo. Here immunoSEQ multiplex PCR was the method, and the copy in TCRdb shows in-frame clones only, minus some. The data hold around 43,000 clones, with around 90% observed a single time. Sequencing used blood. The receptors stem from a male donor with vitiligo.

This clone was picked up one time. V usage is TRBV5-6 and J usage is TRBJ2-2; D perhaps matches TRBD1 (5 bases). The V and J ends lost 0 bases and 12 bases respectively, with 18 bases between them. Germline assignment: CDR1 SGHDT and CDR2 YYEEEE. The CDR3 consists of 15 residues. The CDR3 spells CASSLVQGVPEKLFF. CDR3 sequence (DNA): TGTGCCAGCAGCTTGGTTCAAGGGGTGCCCGAGAAGCTGTTTTTT.

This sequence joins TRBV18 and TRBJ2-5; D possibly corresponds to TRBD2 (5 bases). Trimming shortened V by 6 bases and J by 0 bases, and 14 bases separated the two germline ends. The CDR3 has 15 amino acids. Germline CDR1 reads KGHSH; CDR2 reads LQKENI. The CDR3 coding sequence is TGTGCCAGCTCCCGTAGCGCCGGGAACCAAGAGACCCAGTACTTC. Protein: CASSRSAGNQETQYF.

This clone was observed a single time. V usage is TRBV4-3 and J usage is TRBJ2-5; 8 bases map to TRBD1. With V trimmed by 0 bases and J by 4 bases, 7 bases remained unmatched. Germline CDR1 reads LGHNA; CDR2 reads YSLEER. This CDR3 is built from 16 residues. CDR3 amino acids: CASSQDLAQGVETQYF. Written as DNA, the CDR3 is TGCGCCAGCAGCCAAGATCTGGCACAGGGGGTAGAGACCCAGTACTTC.

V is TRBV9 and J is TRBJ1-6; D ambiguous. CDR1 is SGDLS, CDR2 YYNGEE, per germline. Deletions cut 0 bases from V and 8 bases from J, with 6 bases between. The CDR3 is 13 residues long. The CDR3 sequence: CASSVAPDSPLHF. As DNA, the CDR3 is TGTGCCAGCAGCGTAGCTCCGGATTCACCCCTCCACTTT.

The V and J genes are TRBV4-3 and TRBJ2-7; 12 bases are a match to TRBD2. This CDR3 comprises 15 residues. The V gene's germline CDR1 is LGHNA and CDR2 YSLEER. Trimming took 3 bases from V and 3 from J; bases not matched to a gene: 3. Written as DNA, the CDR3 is TGCGCCAGCAGCCATAGACTAGCGGGGGTCTACGAGCAGTACTTC. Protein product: CASSHRLAGVYEQYF.